One and the same sample provided the 19 T cell receptor beta chains below, sequenced in a study of cytomegalovirus exposure and HLA in healthy donors. Primers included in the PCR were 60 Vbeta and 13 Jbeta primers. Sequencing was performed with immunoSEQ multiplex PCR; in TCRdb, only in-frame clones are kept and a portion is missing. The listing records 90,000 to 130,000 clones. The material sequenced was PBMCs. The source of these receptors is a man between 40 and 49 years old in good health and CMV-seropositive.

This CDR3 is CASSYTQGTRGTQYF. CDR3 nucleotide sequence: TGTGCCAGCAGTTACACCCAGGGGACCAGGGGGACCCAGTACTTC. The gene calls are TRBV6-6 and TRBJ2-5; D possibly corresponds to TRBD1 (6 bases). V gave up 2 bases and J gave up 7 bases, with 17 bases separating them. Per the germline V gene, CDR1 is MNHNY and CDR2 is SVGAGI (reference sequence). This CDR3 is built from 15 residues.

The chain carries TRBV7-6 and TRBJ1-1; TRBD1 matches 7 bases. The CDR3 has 16 residues. Germline CDR1 SGHVS, CDR2 FNYEAQ. The ends lost 2 bases at V and 2 bases at J; junction bases unmatched: 8. The CDR3, as DNA: TGTGCCAGCAGCTTATCCCCCGACAGGGTAAACACTGAAGCTTTCTTT. As protein: CASSLSPDRVNTEAFF. The entire variable domain, with the rest obtained from reference TRBV7-6 and TRBJ1-1, is as follows: GAGVSQSPRYKVTKRGQDVALRCDPISGHVSLYWYRQALGQGPEFLTYFNYEAQQDKSGLPNDRFSAERPEGSISTLTIQRTEQRDSAMYRCASSLSPDRVNTEAFFGQGTRLTVV.

On this clone itself: One end of the junction is discordant with germline, which a read error may explain. This sequence joins TRBV28 and TRBJ1-5; TRBD1 might be the D (6 bases). Germline CDR1 is MDHEN and CDR2 is SYDVKM. The CDR3 consists of 11 residues. CDR3 amino acids: CASRDTGRQLF. Written as DNA, the CDR3 is TGTGCCAGCCGGGACACCGGGCGGCAGTTGTTT.

This chain uses TRBV9 with TRBJ2-1; weak D call: TRBD2 (6 bases). The germline V gene encodes CDR1 SGDLS and CDR2 YYNGEE. V was trimmed by 0 bases and J by 4 bases, leaving 14 bases between them. This CDR3 region has 16 residues. The CDR3 loop is CASSVVSGTGYNEQFF. DNA of the CDR3: TGTGCCAGCAGCGTAGTTTCGGGGACTGGATACAATGAGCAGTTCTTC.

V and J are TRBV7-9 and TRBJ2-3; weak D call: TRBD2 (7 bases). Germline V gives CDR1 SEHNR, CDR2 FQNEAQ (reference sequence). V shed 4 bases and J shed 6 bases, with 23 bases lying between them. CDR3 size: 17 residues. DNA for the CDR3: TGTGCCAGCAGCTCCCTGAATAGGGGGAGGGCCGTGGATACGCAGTATTTT. This gives the protein CASSSLNRGRAVDTQYF. The variable domain in full, with the rest retrieved from reference TRBV7-9 and TRBJ2-3, is DTGVSQNPRHKITKRGQNVTFRCDPISEHNRLYWYRQTLGQGPEFLTYFQNEAQLEKSRLLSDRFSAERPKGSFSTLEIQRTEQGDSAMYLCASSSLNRGRAVDTQYFGPGTRLTVL.

The V call is TRBV18, the J call TRBJ1-4, with D possibly TRBD1 on 5 matching bases. Trimming stripped 5 bases from V and 8 bases from J, with 12 bases between. CDR1 and CDR2 from the germline V gene are KGHSH and LQKENI. CDR3 length equals 13 residues. The CDR3 DNA is TGTGCCAGCTCATCAAGGAGGGACGAAAAACTGTTTTTT. Residues: CASSSRRDEKLFF.

The V and J genes are TRBV19 and TRBJ1-5; TRBD1 matches 7 bases. This CDR3 is built from 14 residues. Germline CDR1 is LNHDA and CDR2 is SQIVND (reference sequence). After removal of 4 bases from V and 4 bases from J, the junction contained 4 bases not matched to a gene. CDR3 in amino acids: CASSTGQWNQPQHF. CDR3 in DNA: TGTGCCAGTAGTACGGGACAGTGGAATCAGCCCCAGCATTTT.

CDR3 protein: CASSAYYTEAFF. In DNA form, the CDR3 reads TGTGCCAGCAGTGCCTATTACACTGAAGCTTTCTTT. V usage is TRBV6-1 and J usage is TRBJ1-1; D unclear. Trimming removed 4 bases from V and 3 bases from J, with 6 bases in between. Germline values: CDR1 MNHNS, CDR2 SASEGT. The length of the CDR3 is 12 residues.

The V call is TRBV7-6, the J call TRBJ2-7; 11 bases are shared with TRBD2. This CDR3 has 15 amino acids. V dropped 5 bases and J dropped 2; count of bases not matched to a gene: 5. Germline CDR1 reads SGHVS; CDR2 reads FNYEAQ. CDR3 sequence: CASSPGTSGTYEQYF. CDR3 sequence (DNA): TGTGCCAGCAGCCCCGGGACTAGCGGAACCTACGAGCAGTACTTC.

This CDR3 is CASSGGGSVTGELFF. In DNA, the CDR3 is TGTGCCAGCAGCGGCGGCGGGAGCGTCACCGGGGAGCTGTTTTTT. This chain connects TRBV9 to TRBJ2-2; TRBD2 matches 7 bases. The CDR3 consists of 15 residues. The V gene end was trimmed by 3 bases and the J gene end by 4 bases; junction bases not matched to a gene: 6. CDR1 SGDLS and CDR2 YYNGEE come from the germline V gene. The full variable domain, completed using reference TRBV9 and TRBJ2-2, is DSGVTQTPKHLITATGQRVTLRCSPRSGDLSVYWYQQSLDQGLQFLIQYYNGEERAKGNILERFSAQQFPDLHSELNLSSLELGDSALYFCASSGGGSVTGELFFGEGSRLTVL.

This chain uses TRBV20-1 with TRBJ2-7; no firm D call. V was shortened by 6 bases and J by 4 bases, with 4 bases between the two germline ends. The CDR3 extends over 9 amino acids. Per the germline V gene, CDR1 is DFQATT and CDR2 is SNEGSKA (reference sequence). The CDR3 DNA reads as TGCAGTGCCAGGTACGAGCAGTACTTC. It specifies CSARYEQYF.

The V call is TRBV7-2, the J call TRBJ2-2; weak D call: TRBD2 (6 bases). Per the germline V gene, CDR1 is SGHTA and CDR2 is FQGNSA. The length of the CDR3 is 16 residues. Trimming took 7 bases from V and 0 from J, leaving 15 bases between them. CDR3 DNA: TGTGCCAGCACCCCCCGAAGCGGGTCGAACACCGGGGAGCTGTTTTTT. This gives the protein CASTPRSGSNTGELFF.

This chain uses TRBV18 with TRBJ2-4, with 8 positions matching TRBD1. The CDR3 is 15 residues long. CDR1 KGHSH and CDR2 LQKENI come from the germline V gene. The ends lost 1 base at V and 8 bases at J; junction bases unmatched: 7. The CDR3 coding sequence is TGTGCCAGCTCACCACAACCACAGGGGGTGGACATTCAGTACTTC. Its protein is CASSPQPQGVDIQYF.

The chain recombines TRBV10-2 with TRBJ1-2; 7 nucleotides line up with TRBD1. The CDR3 has 11 residues. The germline V gene has CDR1 WSHSY and CDR2 SAAADI. V gave up 7 bases and J gave up 7 bases; unmatched junction bases: 3. The CDR3: CASTTGAGYTF. DNA of the CDR3: TGCGCCAGCACTACAGGGGCTGGCTACACCTTC.

The V and J genes are TRBV27 and TRBJ1-5, with a possible D match to TRBD1 (6 bases). Germline CDR1 MNHEY, CDR2 SMNVEV (reference sequence). V was cut by 3 bases and J by 4 bases, with 16 bases left in between. This CDR3 spans 16 amino acids. CDR3 DNA sequence: TGTGCCAGCAGTTTCCGGGGGGGCGAGGTAAATCAGCCCCAGCATTTT. Its translation is CASSFRGGEVNQPQHF.

The J gene is TRBJ2-4, the V gene TRBV6-4; TRBD1 might be the D (6 bases). Per germline, CDR1 MRHNA and CDR2 SNTAGT. This CDR3 is built from 11 residues. The V and J ends lost 8 bases and 9 bases respectively, with 11 bases between them. In nucleotides, the CDR3 is TGTGCCAGCCGGGACATCGGCATTCAGTACTTC. It specifies CASRDIGIQYF.

The chain recombines TRBV7-9 with TRBJ2-2, with 9 positions matching TRBD2. The ends lost 5 bases at V and 4 bases at J; junction bases unmatched: 8. This CDR3 has 16 residues. From germline, CDR1 is SEHNR and CDR2 FQNEAQ (reference sequence). Here the CDR3 reads CASSPPGGRATGELFF. For the CDR3, the DNA is TGTGCCAGCAGCCCCCCGGGCGGGAGGGCCACCGGGGAGCTGTTTTTT.

Notes on this clone: Other DNA sequences in the same sample also yield this CDR3. The CDR3 protein is CASSPGGNTEAFF. The CDR3 DNA sequence: TGTGCCAGCAGCCCCGGAGGGAACACTGAAGCTTTCTTT. The chain joins TRBV5-4 to TRBJ1-1; D is unclear. The germline CDR1 and CDR2 sequences are SGHNT and YYREEE (reference sequence). The CDR3 length is 13 residues. Trimming took 4 bases from V and 1 from J, leaving 8 bases between them.

The chain links TRBV5-1 to TRBJ1-1, with a tentative D call TRBD1 (6 bases). Germline CDR1 reads SGHRS; CDR2 reads YFSETQ. The CDR3 covers 13 residues. Trimming pared 4 bases from V and 3 bases from J, leaving 10 bases between. CDR3 bases: TGCGCCAGCAGCAGACAGGCGGACACTGAAGCTTTCTTT. Translation: CASSRQADTEAFF.